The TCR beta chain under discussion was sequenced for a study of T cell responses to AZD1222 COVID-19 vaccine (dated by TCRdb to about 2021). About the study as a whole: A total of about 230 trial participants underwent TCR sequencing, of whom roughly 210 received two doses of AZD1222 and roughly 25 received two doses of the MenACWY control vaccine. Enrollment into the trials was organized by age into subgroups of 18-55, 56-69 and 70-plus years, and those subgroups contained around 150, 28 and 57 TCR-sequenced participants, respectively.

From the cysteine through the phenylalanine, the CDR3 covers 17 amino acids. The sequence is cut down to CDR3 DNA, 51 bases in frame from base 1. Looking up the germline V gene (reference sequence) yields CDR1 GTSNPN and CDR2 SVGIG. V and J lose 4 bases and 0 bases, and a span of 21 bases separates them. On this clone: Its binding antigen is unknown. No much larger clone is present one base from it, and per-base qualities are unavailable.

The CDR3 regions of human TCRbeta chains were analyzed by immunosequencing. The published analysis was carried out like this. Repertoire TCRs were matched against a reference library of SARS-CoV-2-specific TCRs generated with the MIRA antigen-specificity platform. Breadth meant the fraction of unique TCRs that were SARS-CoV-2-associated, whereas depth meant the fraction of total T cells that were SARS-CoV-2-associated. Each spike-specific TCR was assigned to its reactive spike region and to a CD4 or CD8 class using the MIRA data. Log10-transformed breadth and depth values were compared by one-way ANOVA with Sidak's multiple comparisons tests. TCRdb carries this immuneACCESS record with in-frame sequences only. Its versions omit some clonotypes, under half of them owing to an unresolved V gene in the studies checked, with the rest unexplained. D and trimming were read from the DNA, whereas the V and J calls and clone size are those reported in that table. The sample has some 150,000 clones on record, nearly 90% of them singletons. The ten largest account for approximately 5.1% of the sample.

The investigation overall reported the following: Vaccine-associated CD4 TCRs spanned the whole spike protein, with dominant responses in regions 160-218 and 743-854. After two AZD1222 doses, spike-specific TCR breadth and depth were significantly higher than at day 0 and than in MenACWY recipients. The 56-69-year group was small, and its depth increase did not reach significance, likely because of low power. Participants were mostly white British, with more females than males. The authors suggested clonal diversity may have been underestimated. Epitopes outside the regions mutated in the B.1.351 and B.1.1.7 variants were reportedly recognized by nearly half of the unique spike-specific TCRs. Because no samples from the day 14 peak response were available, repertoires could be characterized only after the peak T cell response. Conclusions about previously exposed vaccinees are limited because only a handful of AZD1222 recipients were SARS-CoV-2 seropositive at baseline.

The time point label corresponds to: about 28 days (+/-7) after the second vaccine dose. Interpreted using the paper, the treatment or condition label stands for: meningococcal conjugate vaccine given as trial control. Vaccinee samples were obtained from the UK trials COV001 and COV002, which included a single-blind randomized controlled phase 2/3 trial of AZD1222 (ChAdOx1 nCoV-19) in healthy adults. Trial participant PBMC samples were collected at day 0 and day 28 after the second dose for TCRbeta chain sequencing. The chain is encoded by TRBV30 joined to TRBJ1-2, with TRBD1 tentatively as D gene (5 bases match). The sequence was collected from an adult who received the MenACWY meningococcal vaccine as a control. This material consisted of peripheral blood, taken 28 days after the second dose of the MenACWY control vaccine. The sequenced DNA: TGTGCCTGGACTCCCGGGGGGGGAGGGCCAACTAACTATGGCTACACCTTC. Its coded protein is CAWTPGGGGPTNYGYTF.